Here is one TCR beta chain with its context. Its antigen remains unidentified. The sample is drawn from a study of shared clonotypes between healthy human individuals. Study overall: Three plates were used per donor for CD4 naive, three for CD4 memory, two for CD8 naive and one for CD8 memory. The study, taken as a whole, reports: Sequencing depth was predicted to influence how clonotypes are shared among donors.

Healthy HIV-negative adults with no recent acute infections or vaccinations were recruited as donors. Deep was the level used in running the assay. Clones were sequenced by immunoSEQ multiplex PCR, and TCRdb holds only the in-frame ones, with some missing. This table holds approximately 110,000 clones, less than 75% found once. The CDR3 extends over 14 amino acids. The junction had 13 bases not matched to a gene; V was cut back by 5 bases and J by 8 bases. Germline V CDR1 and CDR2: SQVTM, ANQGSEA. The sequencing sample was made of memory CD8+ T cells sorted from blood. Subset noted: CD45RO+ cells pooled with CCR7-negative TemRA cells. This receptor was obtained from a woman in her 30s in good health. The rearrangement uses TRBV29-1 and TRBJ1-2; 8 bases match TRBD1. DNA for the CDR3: TGCAGCGTTCTTAAAATAGGGACAGGACAAGGCTACACCTTC. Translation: CSVLKIGTGQGYTF. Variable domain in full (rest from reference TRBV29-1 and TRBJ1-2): SAVISQKPSRDICQRGTSLTIQCQVDSQVTMMFWYRQQPGQSLTLIATANQGSEATYESGFVIDKFPISRPNLTFSTLTVSNMSPEDSSIYLCSVLKIGTGQGYTFGSGTRLTVV.